Presented here are 18 T cell receptor beta chains from one specimen sequenced in a study of spatial heterogeneity in lung cancer. Antigens of these TCRs are unknown. TCRdb re-called the 5' RACE reads through MiXCR, storing one row per CDR3 protein. The sample has over 25,000 distinct CDR3 sequences; around 7.4% are singletons. Points from the study as a whole: The study found that expanded intratumoral alpha and beta TCR counts tracked tumor mutation counts.

Regarding time point: sample taken at primary tumor resection. This specimen was lung tumor tissue, taken at surgery. These receptors were obtained from a male donor with early-stage non-small cell lung cancer.

This chain joins TRBV27 and TRBJ1-2; D unresolved. V shed 2 bases and J shed 6 bases, with 16 bases lying between them. Germline V gene lookup returns CDR1 MNHEY and CDR2 SMNVEV (reference sequence). The CDR3 is 15 residues long. CDR3 sequence (DNA): TGTGCCAGCAGTTTACGGTCCCTAGATGGCCATGGCTACACCTTC. Amino acid sequence: CASSLRSLDGHGYTF.

There are many counts of this clonotype. The chain employs TRBV3-1 and TRBJ2-3; D not certain. Germline V gene lookup returns CDR1 LGHDT and CDR2 YNNKEL (reference sequence). The ends were cut back, 8 bases at V and 1 base at J, with 10 bases in the middle. The CDR3 sequence is 13 residues long. CDR3 nucleotide sequence: TGTGCCAGCGCGTCGTCCCGCACAGATACGCAGTATTTT. This codes for CASASSRTDTQYF.

This chain links TRBV5-1 with TRBJ2-1; TRBD1 matches at 10 bases. CDR3 length equals 16 residues. Germline CDR1 SGHRS, CDR2 YFSETQ. V dropped 2 bases and J dropped 9; count of bases not matched to a gene: 11. CDR3 bases: TGCGCCAGCAGCTTCGCCGGGACAGGGGTGAATGGTGAGCAGTTCTTC. Protein sequence: CASSFAGTGVNGEQFF.

This clonotype was detected only a few times. The rearrangement links TRBV18 to TRBJ1-1; D might be TRBD1 (6 bases). Germline assignment: CDR1 KGHSH and CDR2 LQKENI. The CDR3 totals 14 residues. Trimming removed 8 bases from V and 0 bases from J, with 13 bases in between. CDR3 in amino acids: CASPRGDLNTEAFF. The CDR3 nucleotides are TGTGCCAGCCCTAGGGGGGATTTGAACACTGAAGCTTTCTTT.

In its sample, this clonotype was seen many times. This chain joins TRBV7-6 and TRBJ2-2; 7 bases are shared with TRBD1. CDR1 is SGHVS and CDR2 is FNYEAQ in the germline V gene. V lost 4 bases, J lost 2 bases, and 7 bases stayed unmatched. CDR3 length equals 16 residues. The CDR3 DNA sequence: TGTGCCAGCAGCTCTCGGGACAGAGGAAACACCGGGGAGCTGTTTTTT. Encoded protein: CASSSRDRGNTGELFF. Filled out from reference TRBV7-6 and TRBJ2-2, the complete variable domain reads GAGVSQSPRYKVTKRGQDVALRCDPISGHVSLYWYRQALGQGPEFLTYFNYEAQQDKSGLPNDRFSAERPEGSISTLTIQRTEQRDSAMYRCASSSRDRGNTGELFFGEGSRLTVL.

This rearrangement joins TRBV7-6 to TRBJ2-3; 9 bases match TRBD2. Losses at the gene ends were 5 bases for V and 2 bases for J; bases not matched to a gene: 11. There are 17 residues in the CDR3. CDR1 SGHVS and CDR2 FNYEAQ come from the germline V gene. CDR3 sequence reads: CASSLRSSGGSTDTQYF. CDR3 nucleotides: TGTGCCAGCAGCCTCCGCAGTAGCGGGGGATCCACAGATACGCAGTATTTT. The whole variable domain, remainder taken from reference TRBV7-6 and TRBJ2-3, is GAGVSQSPRYKVTKRGQDVALRCDPISGHVSLYWYRQALGQGPEFLTYFNYEAQQDKSGLPNDRFSAERPEGSISTLTIQRTEQRDSAMYRCASSLRSSGGSTDTQYFGPGTRLTVL.

This clonotype was recorded at least ten times. The chain is built from TRBV6-6 and TRBJ1-5, with TRBD1 matching over 7 bases. In germline, CDR1 is MNHNY, CDR2 SVGAGI (reference sequence). The V gene end was trimmed by 6 bases and the J gene end by 3 bases; junction bases not matched to a gene: 11. There are 16 residues in the CDR3. The DNA for the CDR3 is TGTGCCAGCAGCATGGGGTGGACAGGCTTCAATCAGCCCCAGCATTTT. Translating it yields CASSMGWTGFNQPQHF.

This clonotype was counted ten times or more. This chain connects TRBV4-3 to TRBJ2-2; D perhaps matches TRBD1 (6 bases). CDR1 and CDR2 from the germline V gene are LGHNA and YSLEER. Trimming left V 3 bases short and J 2 bases short, with 10 bases between. This CDR3 region has 15 residues. The CDR3 is CASSQGTYNTGELFF. The CDR3 bases are TGCGCCAGCAGCCAGGGGACATATAACACCGGGGAGCTGTTTTTT.

J is TRBJ2-1 and V is TRBV6-6; D gene unclear. V lost 6 bases to trimming and J lost 4 bases, with 7 bases between them. Looked up from germline, CDR1 is MNHNY and CDR2 is SVGAGI (reference sequence). The CDR3 consists of 12 residues. In DNA form, the CDR3 reads TGTGCCAGCAGCGGACCATACAATGAGCAGTTCTTC. Its translation is CASSGPYNEQFF.

This clonotype was counted a few times. The rearrangement joins TRBV7-2 to TRBJ2-5; 10 positions match TRBD2. Per the germline V gene, CDR1 is SGHTA and CDR2 is FQGNSA. The CDR3 is 20 amino acids. V was clipped by 3 bases and J by 1 base; unmatched bases: 17. The CDR3 nucleotides are TGTGCCAGCAGCTTGAGGTACCAGCGGGGGGGCCATGTTGGCCAAGAGACCCAGTACTTC. This encodes CASSLRYQRGGHVGQETQYF.

The table lists this clonotype with many counts. This rearrangement joins TRBV9 to TRBJ2-3; the match to TRBD2 covers 8 bases. After removal of 4 bases from V and 4 bases from J, the junction contained 8 bases not matched to a gene. This CDR3 is built from 15 residues. Per the germline V gene, CDR1 is SGDLS and CDR2 is YYNGEE. This chain's CDR3 is CASSSSGRGADTQYF. The CDR3 coding sequence is TGTGCCAGCAGCTCTTCGGGGCGGGGGGCAGATACGCAGTATTTT.

In this sample, this clonotype turned up many times. The chain recombines TRBV5-1 with TRBJ2-7, with D perhaps matching TRBD1 (5 bases). The CDR3 extends over 14 amino acids. Trimming left V 0 bases short and J 8 bases short, with 15 bases between. Germline CDR1 and CDR2: SGHRS and YFSETQ. Here the CDR3 reads CASSLEQAVGKQYF. CDR3 DNA sequence: TGCGCCAGCAGCTTGGAACAGGCTGTGGGAAAGCAGTACTTC.

This clonotype occurred many times. Written as DNA, the CDR3 is TGCAGTGCTAGAACCCCTAGCGGGGGGCTTTACAATGAGCAGTTCTTC. It encodes CSARTPSGGLYNEQFF. This chain connects TRBV20-1 to TRBJ2-1, with 11 bases lining up with TRBD2. The V segment lost 2 bases and the J segment 4 bases; nucleotides outside the gene matches: 7. The germline V gene encodes CDR1 DFQATT and CDR2 SNEGSKA (reference sequence). The CDR3 runs to 16 residues.

This clonotype was recorded many times. This chain links TRBV29-1 with TRBJ2-5; either TRBD1 or TRBD2 may supply D (5 bases each). CDR1 SQVTM and CDR2 ANQGSEA come from the germline V gene. This CDR3 contains 13 residues. The V and J ends lost 8 bases and 5 bases respectively, with 18 bases between them. This chain's CDR3 is CSLLSGRAETQYF. In DNA, the CDR3 is TGCAGCCTACTGAGCGGCAGGGCGGAGACCCAGTACTTC.

A note on this clonotype: A clone one base away is much larger, so this may be a read error. The chain employs TRBV12-3 or TRBV12-4 and TRBJ2-3; D perhaps matches TRBD2 (5 bases). With 2 bases removed from V and 6 bases from J, the gap between germline ends came to 12 bases. The CDR3 length is 14 residues. The CDR3 is CASSLQSGGDTQYF. CDR3 DNA: TGTGCCAGCAGTTTACAATCGGGCGGGGATACGCAGTATTTT.

For this clonotype: A much more abundant neighbour one base away suggests this may be a read error. The V gene is TRBV29-1, the J gene TRBJ2-1; D may be TRBD1 (6 bases). V gave up 5 bases and J gave up 9 bases, with 20 bases separating them. Germline V gene lookup returns CDR1 SQVTM and CDR2 ANQGSEA. The CDR3 has 14 amino acids. CDR3 sequence: CSVSGAQGQSEQFF. In DNA form, the CDR3 reads TGCAGCGTTTCAGGGGCGCAGGGGCAATCTGAGCAGTTCTTC.

This clonotype was detected ten times or more. This chain links TRBV13 with TRBJ2-7, with TRBD1 as a possible D gene (8 bases). Germline CDR1 PRHDT, CDR2 FYEKMQ (reference sequence). Between the trimmed V and J ends, which lost 4 bases and 4 bases, there was a span of 17 bases. The CDR3 has 15 residues. CDR3 sequence reads: CASSSNRGGSYEQYF. CDR3 bases: TGTGCCAGCAGCTCCAACAGGGGGGGCTCGTACGAGCAGTACTTC.

The genes are TRBV4-2 and TRBJ1-3, with D possibly being TRBD1 (6 bases). The germline gives CDR1 LGHNA, CDR2 YNFKEQ. This CDR3 has 16 amino acids. V shed 4 bases and J shed 4 bases, with 17 bases lying between them. CDR3 loop: CASSPNRDSAGNTIYF. The CDR3, as DNA: TGTGCCAGCAGCCCCAACAGGGATAGCGCCGGAAACACCATATATTTT.